This T cell receptor (beta chain) was captured in a study of T cell changes during pregnancy in multiple sclerosis. This table comes from immunoSEQ multiplex PCR, and its TCRdb copy is limited to in-frame clones, with some not included. The table has 65,000 to 80,000 clones, approximately 93% seen once. The V gene end was trimmed by 10 bases and the J gene end by 6 bases; junction bases not matched to a gene: 12. CDR3 length: 15 amino acids. The germline gives CDR1 MRHNA, CDR2 SNTAGT. The chain has TRBV6-4 and TRBJ1-6; 7 bases are shared with TRBD1. This TCR was recovered from a female donor with multiple sclerosis, enrolled in a pregnancy study. The material was peripheral blood, obtained in the second trimester of pregnancy. DNA for the CDR3: TGTGCCATTACGATTTGGACAGGCACTAATTCACCCCTCCACTTT. This encodes CAITIWTGTNSPLHF.